Listed here are 6 T cell receptor beta chains from one sample, sequenced in a study of T cell repertoires in cytomegalovirus infection (dated by TCRdb to 2018 to 2020). The intended sense of this specimen's treatment or condition label: in vitro stimulation with specific CMV peptide epitopes to enrich CMV-specific T cells. Sequencing instrument: Illumina HiSeq 1500. TCRdb reran the public reads through fastp at Q25 and MiXCR, keeping productive beta chains. Here each entry gathers all rows of one CDR3 protein and keeps the most common genes and DNA. The sample contains around 300,000 distinct CDR3 sequences, about 20% of them found a single time. 15% to 20% of the sample lies in the top ten. No antigen has been assigned to these receptors. Sequences were derived from cultured PBMCs, sampled from culture after CMV antigen stimulation. Every receptor here comes from a human donor in good health (CMV status not recorded). Some clones in this sample may be carry-over from other donors' samples.

The rearrangement links TRBV12-3 or TRBV12-4 to TRBJ2-1, with D maybe TRBD2 (5 bases). The length of the CDR3 is 16 residues. Trimming removed 3 bases from V and 0 bases from J, with 12 bases in between. CDR3: CASSFGGFRSYNEQFF. CDR3 sequence (DNA): TGTGCCAGCAGTTTTGGAGGCTTCCGCTCCTACAATGAGCAGTTCTTC.

The chain combines TRBV11-3 with TRBJ2-1; TRBD2 matches at 8 bases. Trimming cost V 0 bases and J 1 base; bases outside gene matches: 8. From germline, CDR1 is SGHNT and CDR2 YENEEA. The CDR3 contains 18 residues. DNA for the CDR3: TGTGCCAGCAGCTTAGATCAAAGCGGGAGTGCGTCCTACAATGAGCAGTTCTTC. This gives the protein CASSLDQSGSASYNEQFF.

This clonotype was seen only a few times. The V and J genes are TRBV7-2 and TRBJ2-1; 9 nucleotides agree with TRBD2. The V gene's germline CDR1 is SGHTA and CDR2 FQGNSA. With 4 bases clipped from V and 0 bases from J, the junction kept 4 bases outside the gene matches. CDR3 length: 16 amino acids. For the CDR3, the DNA is TGTGCCAGCAGCTCCAGCGGGGGGAGCTCCTACAATGAGCAGTTCTTC. Translation gives CASSSSGGSSYNEQFF.

The chain is built from TRBV6-1 and TRBJ2-1; 14 nucleotides match TRBD2. The length of the CDR3 is 15 residues. CDR1 and CDR2 from the germline V gene are MNHNS and SASEGT. V lost 2 bases, J lost 10 bases, and 4 bases stayed unmatched. CDR3 sequence: CASSEPGLAGDEQFF. CDR3 nucleotides: TGTGCCAGCAGTGAACCGGGACTAGCGGGAGACGAGCAGTTCTTC.

The sample holds many counts of this clonotype. This chain links TRBV7-6 with TRBJ2-4; D is possibly TRBD1 or TRBD2 (6 bases each). The germline V gene encodes CDR1 SGHVS and CDR2 FNYEAQ. This CDR3 has 14 residues. The V and J ends lost 1 base and 8 bases respectively, with 12 bases between them. CDR3 coding DNA: TGTGCCAGCAGCTTAGGTCCGGGGGCGGACATTCAGTACTTC. This translates into CASSLGPGADIQYF.

This chain uses TRBV11-2 with TRBJ2-1; D is uncertain. With 1 base removed from V and 9 bases from J, the gap between germline ends came to 19 bases. The CDR3 sequence is 16 residues long. In germline, CDR1 is SGHAT, CDR2 FQNNGV. The CDR3 protein is CASSLVTSASPFEQFF. The CDR3 region has the DNA TGTGCCAGCAGCTTAGTGACTTCGGCTAGTCCATTTGAGCAGTTCTTC.